What follows is one T cell receptor (beta chain) and its context. Antigen specificity is unknown. The sample originates from a study of T cell responses to AZD1222 COVID-19 vaccine. General study findings and limits: There were mostly white British donors and more females than males, and clonal diversity was possibly underestimated. Per reports, nearly half of all spike-specific TCRs target regions that are unmutated in variants.

The CDR3 loop spans 15 amino acids. The V and J ends lost 4 bases and 1 base, in that order; junction bases with no gene match: 6. Germline values: CDR1 SGHNT, CDR2 YYREEE (reference sequence). Assay used: immunoSEQ multiplex PCR; TCRdb lists only in-frame clones, some missing. This sample yields around 120,000 clones, of which about 91% are seen a single time; approximately 2.8% belongs to the top ten. The chain is built from TRBV5-4 and TRBJ2-3; 7 nucleotides agree with TRBD2. This sample comprised peripheral blood, obtained on day 0 of AZD1222 vaccination. The clonotype was recovered from an adult in good health. The CDR3 DNA follows: TGTGCCAGCAGCCTAGCGGCGCCCGGCACAGATACGCAGTATTTT. This codes for CASSLAAPGTDTQYF.